This T cell receptor beta chain comes out of a study of shared clonotypes between healthy human individuals. Every immunoSEQ plate was one replicate of a subset's evenly spread DNA. Sequenced by immunoSEQ multiplex PCR; TCRdb stores in-frame clones only, minus some. Here the sample spans about 2.3 million clones, 85% to 95% being singletons. This clone was found once. Germline values: CDR1 GTSNPN, CDR2 SVGIG (reference sequence). V was shortened by 0 bases and J by 4 bases, with 15 bases between the two germline ends. There are 15 residues in the CDR3. The sequence was collected from a man aged 18 to 30 in good health. Some clones in this sample may be carry-over from other donors' samples. The V and J genes are TRBV30 and TRBJ1-2; no reliable D call. Sequencing was carried out using naive CD4+ T cells from PBMCs. Subset in this sample: CD45RA+ positively selected. The CDR3 is CAWSVDGLGSYGYTF. The CDR3, as DNA: TGTGCCTGGAGTGTAGATGGCCTAGGGAGCTATGGCTACACCTTC. The full variable domain, completed using reference TRBV30 and TRBJ1-2, is SQTIHQWPATLVQPVGSPLSLECTVEGTSNPNLYWYRQAAGRGLQLLFYSVGIGQISSEVPQNLSASRPQDRQFILSSKKLLLSDSGFYLCAWSVDGLGSYGYTFGSGTRLTVV.